This T cell receptor (beta chain) is from a study of T cells after yellow fever vaccination. This clonotype was seen a few times. The antigen is unknown. Notes on the study in general: Subsequent to the booster, the majority of primary-vaccination clones reappeared (around 96% CD4, about 90% CD8). The presence of abundant clonotypes contaminating from the bulk population was possible in FACS-sorted repertoires.

The CDR3 is 13 amino acids. V was pared by 3 bases and J by 6 bases, with 12 bases between. TCRdb reprocessed the 5' RACE reads via MiXCR and lists one record per CDR3 protein. The table lists roughly 300,000 distinct CDR3 sequences, approximately 8% of them singletons. The source of this sequence is a man younger than 35 who received the YFV17D yellow fever vaccine. This specimen was PBMCs, taken roughly 47 days after the first yellow fever vaccination. The V call is TRBV12-3 or TRBV12-4, the J call TRBJ2-7; D may be TRBD1 or TRBD2 (5 bases each). The DNA for the CDR3 is TGTGCCAGCAGTTTGGTCAGGGACGCCGAGCAGTACTTC. Translated, it gives CASSLVRDAEQYF.